Following are 20 T cell receptor beta chains from one sample sequenced in a study of cytomegalovirus exposure and HLA in healthy donors. With 60 Vbeta and 13 Jbeta primers, the PCR was carried out. The protocol was immunoSEQ multiplex PCR, while the TCRdb copy is restricted to in-frame clones and leaves out a portion. The sample carries roughly 150,000 clones, about four fifths recorded once. The sequencing input was PBMCs. Receptor source: a male donor in good health and CMV-seronegative.

The V and J genes are TRBV27 and TRBJ2-1; a weak D match, TRBD2 (7 bases). This CDR3 comprises 16 residues. CDR1 MNHEY and CDR2 SMNVEV come from the germline V gene (reference sequence). V was shortened by 4 bases and J by 6 bases, with 19 bases between the two germline ends. CDR3 sequence: CASSWSEGEGSNEQFF. CDR3 coding DNA: TGTGCCAGCAGTTGGTCTGAGGGGGAGGGTAGCAATGAGCAGTTCTTC.

The V and J genes are TRBV29-1 and TRBJ2-1, with TRBD2 matching 14 bases. V was pared by 4 bases and J by 7 bases, with 6 bases of the junction left unmatched. The germline V gene has CDR1 SQVTM and CDR2 ANQGSEA. This CDR3 has 15 residues. The DNA for the CDR3 is TGCAGCGTTGGGTGGGGACTAGCGGGAGAAAATGAGCAGTTCTTC. Amino acids: CSVGWGLAGENEQFF.

The CDR3 loop reads CASKETGGTAAFF. CDR3 nucleotides: TGTGCCAGCAAAGAAACAGGGGGGACGGCAGCTTTCTTT. The J gene is TRBJ1-1, the V gene TRBV2; 8 bases are shared with TRBD1. The V gene end was trimmed by 7 bases and the J gene end by 10 bases; junction bases not matched to a gene: 11. CDR1 and CDR2 (germline): SNHLY, FYNNEI. This CDR3 spans 13 amino acids. Combining the CDR3 with reference TRBV2 and TRBJ1-1 gives the whole variable domain EPEVTQTPSHQVTQMGQEVILRCVPISNHLYFYWYRQILGQKVEFLVSFYNNEISEKSEIFDDQFSVERPDGSNFTLKIRSTKLEDSAMYFCASKETGGTAAFFGQGTRLTVV.

The rearrangement joins TRBV7-9 to TRBJ2-5, with 8 bases fitting TRBD2. The CDR3 is made up of 14 amino acids. V lost 9 bases to trimming and J lost 3 bases; unmatched junction nucleotides: 9. Looked up from germline, CDR1 is SEHNR and CDR2 is FQNEAQ (reference sequence). The CDR3 loop is CASLSNSGEETQYF. The CDR3 nucleotides read TGTGCCAGTCTAAGCAATAGCGGGGAAGAGACCCAGTACTTC.

The chain carries TRBV6-1 and TRBJ2-3; D possibly corresponds to TRBD1 (5 bases). This CDR3 is 13 amino acids long. CDR1 is MNHNS, CDR2 SASEGT, per germline. V gave up 8 bases and J gave up 2 bases, with 11 bases separating them. CDR3 sequence: CASWGDLTDTQYF. The CDR3 DNA reads TGTGCCAGCTGGGGCGACCTCACAGATACGCAGTATTTT.

The chain is built from TRBV5-1 and TRBJ2-7, with 7 bases that match TRBD1. Trimming removed 4 bases from V and 3 bases from J; junction bases left unmatched: 7. The CDR3 has 14 residues. Per germline, CDR1 SGHRS and CDR2 YFSETQ. The CDR3 reads CASSPGQLVYEQYF. CDR3 DNA sequence: TGCGCCAGCAGCCCGGGACAGTTAGTCTACGAGCAGTACTTC.

For the CDR3, the DNA is TGTGCCAGTAGGCCGGGGGGCCGAAGCTCCTACGAGCAGTACTTC. The encoded protein is CASRPGGRSSYEQYF. The V call is TRBV19, the J call TRBJ2-7, with D possibly matching TRBD2 (7 bases). Deletions cut 6 bases from V and 0 bases from J, with 15 bases between. Germline loops: CDR1 LNHDA, CDR2 SQIVND (reference sequence). The CDR3 extends over 15 amino acids.

The CDR3 DNA reads as TGCGCCAGCAGCCAAGACTTAGAGAGCTCCTACGAGCAGTACTTC. Translation: CASSQDLESSYEQYF. This chain joins TRBV4-3 and TRBJ2-7; D gene unclear. Trimming stripped 0 bases from V and 0 bases from J, with 9 bases between. This CDR3 is built from 15 residues. Per germline, CDR1 LGHNA and CDR2 YSLEER.

V and J are TRBV19 and TRBJ1-1, with D possibly matching TRBD1 (5 bases). V was shortened by 5 bases and J by 0 bases, with 7 bases between the two germline ends. CDR1 LNHDA and CDR2 SQIVND come from the germline V gene (reference sequence). The length of the CDR3 is 13 residues. The CDR3: CASSVTVNTEAFF. Written as DNA, the CDR3 is TGTGCCAGTAGTGTGACAGTGAACACTGAAGCTTTCTTT.

The chain carries TRBV4-2 and TRBJ2-3, with unresolved D. This CDR3 region has 13 residues. Between the trimmed V and J ends, which lost 3 bases and 3 bases, there was a span of 7 bases. Germline V CDR1 and CDR2: LGHNA, YNFKEQ. DNA for the CDR3: TGTGCCAGCAGCCAGGAGTTAACAGATACGCAGTATTTT. Translated, it gives CASSQELTDTQYF.

The chain couples TRBV27 to TRBJ2-7; 8 bases align to TRBD1. CDR1 MNHEY and CDR2 SMNVEV come from the germline V gene (reference sequence). V was clipped by 3 bases and J by 4 bases; unmatched bases: 8. This CDR3 is built from 15 residues. CDR3 protein: CASSFAQGAAYEQYF. Written as DNA, the CDR3 is TGTGCCAGCAGTTTCGCCCAGGGGGCCGCTTACGAGCAGTACTTC.

The chain links TRBV7-2 to TRBJ2-7; TRBD2 matches at 14 bases. Germline V lookup: CDR1 SGHTA, CDR2 FQGNSA. Trimming cost V 10 bases and J 6 bases; bases outside gene matches: 2. The CDR3 has 12 amino acids. The CDR3 sequence: CATGLAGGEQYF. CDR3 nucleotide sequence: TGTGCCACCGGACTAGCGGGAGGCGAGCAGTACTTC.

The chain is built from TRBV19 and TRBJ2-7; TRBD2 matches 11 bases. The CDR3 extends over 17 amino acids. With 2 bases clipped from V and 3 bases from J, the junction kept 9 bases outside the gene matches. Germline assignment: CDR1 LNHDA and CDR2 SQIVND (reference sequence). The CDR3 sequence: CASSISSRGTSGYEQYF. The CDR3 nucleotides are TGTGCCAGTAGTATAAGTTCTCGGGGGACTAGCGGCTACGAGCAGTACTTC.

The chain has TRBV19 and TRBJ1-1; D is possibly TRBD1 (5 bases). V was trimmed by 7 bases and J by 5 bases, leaving 17 bases between them. CDR1 LNHDA and CDR2 SQIVND come from the germline V gene (reference sequence). The CDR3 has 14 amino acids. CDR3 protein: CASMPGGRGTEAFF. CDR3 sequence (DNA): TGTGCCAGTATGCCCGGGGGACGAGGTACTGAAGCTTTCTTT.

The V gene is TRBV29-1, the J gene TRBJ2-1; 9 bases agree with TRBD1. CDR1 is SQVTM, CDR2 ANQGSEA, per germline. J gave up 5 bases and V 5 bases, and 7 bases lay outside the gene matches. The CDR3 is made up of 14 amino acids. The DNA for the CDR3 is TGCAGCGTTCAGAGTGGACAGGGGAACAATGAGCAGTTCTTC. Its protein is CSVQSGQGNNEQFF.

The rearrangement uses TRBV9 and TRBJ2-7; TRBD1 is a possible D gene (6 bases). The CDR3 runs 15 residues. CDR1 is SGDLS and CDR2 is YYNGEE in the germline V gene. V lost 0 bases and J lost 5, with 15 bases in between. The CDR3 bases are TGTGCCAGCAGCGTAGAGGGGGTGTCGGGAAACGAGCAGTACTTC. Protein product: CASSVEGVSGNEQYF.

CDR3 DNA sequence: TGCGCCAGCAGCCCCCCCCAGGGGACCTACGAGCAGTACTTC. This translates into CASSPPQGTYEQYF. The genes are TRBV4-1 and TRBJ2-7, with a weak D call TRBD1 (6 bases). The CDR3 is 14 amino acids. Trimming left V 4 bases short and J 2 bases short, with 12 bases between. CDR1 is MGHRA, CDR2 YSYEKL, per germline.

The chain employs TRBV7-8 and TRBJ2-3; D perhaps matches TRBD1 (6 bases). Germline loops: CDR1 SGHVS, CDR2 FQNEAQ. Trimming left V 0 bases short and J 4 bases short, with 11 bases between. This CDR3 spans 15 amino acids. Written as DNA, the CDR3 is TGTGCCAGCAGCTTAGCCCGGCAGGGGTCAGATACGCAGTATTTT. Translating gives CASSLARQGSDTQYF.

Of note for this clone: One end of the junction is discordant with germline, which a read error may explain. Other DNA sequences of this sample code for an identical CDR3. V gene TRBV4-3 combines with J gene TRBJ1-6; D uncertain. Germline-derived CDR1 and CDR2 are LGHNA and YSLEER. The CDR3 spans 15 residues. The CDR3 loop is CASSQDKDSYSPLHF. CDR3 nucleotide sequence: TGCGCCAGCAGTCAAGATAAGGACTCCTATTCACCCCTCCACTTT.

In this sample, this clone turned up a few times. This rearrangement joins TRBV25-1 to TRBJ2-2; no reliable D call. The germline V and J ends were trimmed by 5 bases and 1 base, with 8 bases remaining between them. Looked up from germline, CDR1 is MGHDK and CDR2 is SYGVNS. The CDR3 length is 14 residues. The CDR3 sequence is CASSSHRNTGELFF. The CDR3 DNA follows: TGTGCCAGCAGTTCACACAGGAACACCGGGGAGCTGTTTTTT.